Following are 27 T cell receptor beta chains from one sample sequenced in a study of cytomegalovirus exposure and HLA in healthy donors. The PCR ran on 60 Vbeta and 13 Jbeta primers. Repertoires were generated with immunoSEQ multiplex PCR, while TCRdb's copy carries only in-frame clones and drops some. The sample includes tens of thousands of clones. The sample comprised PBMCs. These receptors all come from a man in his late teens or twenties in good health and CMV-seropositive.

V usage is TRBV10-3 and J usage is TRBJ1-2, with D hard to call. The CDR3 contains 13 residues. The germline V gene encodes CDR1 ENHRY and CDR2 SYGVKD. The V end lost 4 bases, the J end lost 0 bases, and 6 bases lay between the germline ends. CDR3 in amino acids: CAISGLANYGYTF. CDR3 nucleotide sequence: TGTGCCATCAGTGGGCTAGCTAACTATGGCTACACCTTC.

The J gene is TRBJ1-4, the V gene TRBV19; no reliable D call. CDR1 and CDR2 (germline): LNHDA, SQIVND (reference sequence). Trimming shortened V by 4 bases and J by 5 bases, and 11 bases separated the two germline ends. The CDR3 is made up of 14 amino acids. This chain's CDR3 is CASSSREQNEKLFF. In DNA, the CDR3 is TGTGCCAGTAGTAGCCGGGAGCAGAATGAAAAACTGTTTTTT.

The V gene is TRBV2, the J gene TRBJ2-1, with TRBD2 identical over 9 bases. Germline V gene lookup returns CDR1 SNHLY and CDR2 FYNNEI. This CDR3 region has 13 residues. V shed 2 bases and J 10 bases; nucleotides not matched to a gene: 3. CDR3 loop: CASSEIGTSEQFF. In nucleotides, the CDR3 is TGTGCCAGCAGTGAAATAGGGACTAGCGAGCAGTTCTTC.

The gene calls are TRBV29-1 and TRBJ2-3, with 7 bases fitting TRBD1. The CDR3 is 12 amino acids. With V trimmed by 2 bases and J by 4 bases, 0 bases remained unmatched. In germline, CDR1 is SQVTM, CDR2 ANQGSEA. In nucleotides, the CDR3 is TGCAGCGTTGAACAGGGGGCAGATACGCAGTATTTT. Protein: CSVEQGADTQYF.

With regard to this clone: An end of the junction does not agree with germline; a read error may underlie this. The gene calls are TRBV27 and TRBJ1-2; 9 bases match TRBD1. CDR3 size: 14 residues. The germline V gene encodes CDR1 MNHEY and CDR2 SMNVEV (reference sequence). The CDR3 loop is CASSFLQGAAGYAF. Written as DNA, the CDR3 is TGTGCCAGCAGTTTTTTACAGGGGGCGGCTGGCTACGCCTTC.

The J gene is TRBJ2-7, the V gene TRBV5-1; TRBD1 agrees at 8 bases. Germline V lookup: CDR1 SGHRS, CDR2 YFSETQ. V shed 3 bases and J 7 bases; nucleotides not matched to a gene: 12. CDR3 size: 15 residues. In nucleotides, the CDR3 is TGCGCCAGCAGCTCAGGGACAGGCCAAACGAGTGAGCAGTACTTC. Its translation is CASSSGTGQTSEQYF.

The chain couples TRBV7-8 to TRBJ1-4; 8 nucleotides align to TRBD1. J gave up 2 bases and V 1 base, and 0 bases lay outside the gene matches. The CDR3 consists of 15 residues. CDR1 and CDR2 from the germline V gene are SGHVS and FQNEAQ. CDR3 amino acids: CASSLGTGTNEKLFF. The CDR3 region has the DNA TGTGCCAGCAGCTTAGGGACAGGGACTAATGAAAAACTGTTTTTT.

The J gene is TRBJ1-6, the V gene TRBV7-9; 9 positions agree with TRBD1. Looked up from germline, CDR1 is SEHNR and CDR2 is FQNEAQ (reference sequence). The CDR3 totals 15 residues. V lost 4 bases, J lost 8 bases, and 6 bases stayed unmatched. This chain's CDR3 is CASSYYRQGDSPLHF. The DNA of the CDR3 is TGTGCCAGCAGCTACTACCGACAGGGGGATTCACCCCTCCACTTT.

The chain uses TRBV19 and TRBJ2-1, with D tentatively TRBD2 (7 bases). Germline V CDR1 and CDR2: LNHDA, SQIVND (reference sequence). Trimming stripped 8 bases from V and 6 bases from J, with 17 bases between. The CDR3 has 14 residues. CDR3 sequence reads: CASGRGEKFNEQFF. The CDR3 nucleotides are TGTGCCAGTGGGAGGGGGGAGAAGTTCAATGAGCAGTTCTTC. The variable domain in full, completed from reference TRBV19 and TRBJ2-1, reads DGGITQSPKYLFRKEGQNVTLSCEQNLNHDAMYWYRQDPGQGLRLIYYSQIVNDFQKGDIAEGYSVSREKKESFPLTVTSAQKNPTAFYLCASGRGEKFNEQFFGPGTRLTVL.

This chain links TRBV10-3 with TRBJ1-5, with 9 positions matching TRBD1. Per the germline V gene, CDR1 is ENHRY and CDR2 is SYGVKD. With 1 base clipped from V and 4 bases from J, the junction kept 5 bases outside the gene matches. The CDR3 covers 16 residues. CDR3 nucleotide sequence: TGTGCCATCAGTGAGTTTTTGGACAGGGGTAATCAGCCCCAGCATTTT. Protein: CAISEFLDRGNQPQHF.

V usage is TRBV6-6 and J usage is TRBJ2-2, with D maybe TRBD1 (6 bases). CDR1 MNHNY and CDR2 SVGAGI come from the germline V gene (reference sequence). V lost 4 bases and J lost 6, with 15 bases in between. The CDR3 sequence is 15 residues long. The CDR3 reads CASSSVTGSPGELFF. As DNA, the CDR3 is TGTGCCAGCAGTTCGGTAACAGGGAGTCCCGGGGAGCTGTTTTTT.

Worth noting for this clone: A junction end diverges from the germline sequence, so it may reflect a read error. V gene TRBV15 combines with J gene TRBJ1-2; 8 bases line up with TRBD1. Germline V lookup: CDR1 LNHNV, CDR2 YYDKDF (reference sequence). CDR3 length equals 14 residues. The CDR3 loop reads CATSGDRGTDGYTF. DNA for the CDR3: TGTGCCACCAGCGGAGACAGGGGTACTGACGGCTACACCTTC.

The CDR3 loop reads CASSILSGSGEQFF. CDR3 bases: TGTGCCAGTAGTATCCTTAGCGGGAGCGGGGAGCAGTTCTTC. This rearrangement joins TRBV19 to TRBJ2-1; TRBD2 aligns across 9 bases. V was clipped by 3 bases and J by 10 bases; unmatched bases: 7. There are 14 residues in the CDR3. CDR1 LNHDA and CDR2 SQIVND come from the germline V gene (reference sequence).

The chain combines TRBV7-9 with TRBJ1-5, with D perhaps TRBD1 (5 bases). The V and J ends lost 1 base and 1 base respectively, with 8 bases between them. The germline CDR1 and CDR2 sequences are SEHNR and FQNEAQ (reference sequence). CDR3 size: 15 residues. The DNA of the CDR3 is TGTGCCAGCAGCTTAGGGGGCGGAAGCAATCAGCCCCAGCATTTT. Translated: CASSLGGGSNQPQHF.

The rearrangement links TRBV19 to TRBJ1-5; possibly TRBD1 for D (6 bases). The CDR3 has 14 amino acids. V was clipped by 0 bases and J by 6 bases, with 9 bases between them. From germline, CDR1 is LNHDA and CDR2 SQIVND (reference sequence). CDR3 sequence (DNA): TGTGCCAGTAGTATAGATCTCAGGGGTCAGCCCCAGCATTTT. This translates into CASSIDLRGQPQHF.

The V call is TRBV10-3, the J call TRBJ1-4, with a weak D call TRBD1 (6 bases). This CDR3 region has 17 residues. V lost 3 bases and J lost 8, with 22 bases in between. CDR1 is ENHRY and CDR2 is SYGVKD in the germline V gene. The CDR3: CAISDPSGRGAGEKLFF. The CDR3 region has the DNA TGTGCCATCAGTGATCCATCCGGGCGGGGGGCTGGGGAAAAACTGTTTTTT.

The genes are TRBV2 and TRBJ2-3; a possible D gene is TRBD2 (6 bases). The CDR3 extends over 14 amino acids. Germline lookup yields CDR1 SNHLY and CDR2 FYNNEI. Trimming pared 3 bases from V and 2 bases from J, leaving 9 bases between. CDR3 residues: CASSEGLSTDTQYF. The CDR3 DNA is TGTGCCAGCAGTGAGGGACTTTCCACAGATACGCAGTATTTT.

The J gene is TRBJ1-2, the V gene TRBV6-5, with D tentatively TRBD1 (6 bases). The germline V and J ends were trimmed by 5 bases and 2 bases, with 15 bases remaining between them. CDR3 length: 15 residues. CDR1 is MNHEY and CDR2 is SVGAGI in the germline V gene. Here the CDR3 reads CASSGVAGGNYGYTF. The CDR3, as DNA: TGTGCCAGCAGTGGGGTAGCGGGGGGCAACTATGGCTACACCTTC.

The chain uses TRBV5-1 and TRBJ1-4; 7 bases line up with TRBD1. CDR3 length: 13 residues. Trimming took 2 bases from V and 5 from J; bases not matched to a gene: 0. Germline-derived CDR1 and CDR2 are SGHRS and YFSETQ. The CDR3 loop reads CASSLQGNEKLFF. Written as DNA, the CDR3 is TGCGCCAGCAGCTTACAGGGGAATGAAAAACTGTTTTTT. Looking up the rest from reference TRBV5-1 and TRBJ1-4 gives the full variable domain: KAGVTQTPRYLIKTRGQQVTLSCSPISGHRSVSWYQQTPGQGLQFLFEYFSETQRNKGNFPGRFSGRQFSNSRSEMNVSTLELGDSALYLCASSLQGNEKLFFGSGTQLSVL.

The chain couples TRBV11-3 to TRBJ2-3; the D is unclear. The CDR3 length is 15 residues. Germline V gene lookup returns CDR1 SGHNT and CDR2 YENEEA. V lost 0 bases and J lost 0, with 7 bases in between. CDR3 nucleotide sequence: TGTGCCAGCAGCTTAGATGGCACCAGCACAGATACGCAGTATTTT. It yields the protein CASSLDGTSTDTQYF.

This chain connects TRBV6-1 to TRBJ1-2; D ambiguous. CDR1 is MNHNS, CDR2 SASEGT, per germline. V was trimmed by 3 bases and J by 0 bases, leaving 8 bases between them. The CDR3 length is 14 residues. CDR3 bases: TGTGCCAGCAGTGAGGCCGGGACTAACTATGGCTACACCTTC. It translates to CASSEAGTNYGYTF.

The chain recombines TRBV2 with TRBJ2-7, with 7 bases aligning to TRBD2. V lost 4 bases and J lost 7; bases outside the gene matches: 7. Germline CDR1 SNHLY, CDR2 FYNNEI. CDR3 length equals 13 residues. CDR3 protein: CASSVRKREEQYF. The CDR3 DNA follows: TGTGCCAGCAGTGTGAGGAAGCGGGAAGAGCAGTACTTC.

The chain has TRBV4-1 and TRBJ2-7; 9 positions match TRBD2. This CDR3 is 16 amino acids long. The junction had 8 bases not matched to a gene; V was cut back by 3 bases and J by 2 bases. CDR1 is MGHRA and CDR2 is YSYEKL in the germline V gene. CDR3 amino acids: CASSQRTGLAPYEQYF. The CDR3 region has the DNA TGCGCCAGCAGCCAGCGTACGGGACTAGCTCCCTACGAGCAGTACTTC.

The chain links TRBV6-5 to TRBJ2-7; D may be TRBD2 (5 bases). V was trimmed by 6 bases and J by 0 bases, leaving 12 bases between them. Germline assignment: CDR1 MNHEY and CDR2 SVGAGI. This CDR3 is built from 14 residues. CDR3 nucleotide sequence: TGTGCCAGCAGCTCCGGGATTTACTCCTACGAGCAGTACTTC. Translating gives CASSSGIYSYEQYF.

The chain employs TRBV6-4 and TRBJ1-1; no definite D call. The ends were cut back, 6 bases at V and 1 base at J, with 12 bases in the middle. From germline, CDR1 is MRHNA and CDR2 SNTAGT. There are 14 residues in the CDR3. The CDR3 is CASSPTSENTEAFF. Here the CDR3 DNA reads TGTGCCAGCAGCCCTACGTCCGAGAACACTGAAGCTTTCTTT.

The chain has TRBV11-2 and TRBJ2-1; 10 bases line up with TRBD2. This CDR3 has 16 residues. The germline V gene has CDR1 SGHAT and CDR2 FQNNGV. V shed 1 base and J 8 bases; nucleotides not matched to a gene: 8. The CDR3: CASSLAVSGGGYEQFF. The CDR3 DNA reads TGTGCCAGCAGCTTAGCCGTCAGCGGGGGGGGCTATGAGCAGTTCTTC.

The genes are TRBV2 and TRBJ1-5; maybe TRBD1 (5 bases). V was pared by 6 bases and J by 1 base, with 10 bases between. Looked up from germline, CDR1 is SNHLY and CDR2 is FYNNEI. This CDR3 comprises 14 residues. The CDR3 is CASRPRGSNQPQHF. DNA for the CDR3: TGTGCCAGCAGACCTAGGGGAAGCAATCAGCCCCAGCATTTT.